These T cell receptor beta chains were read from a single sample in a study of OX40 agonist ivuxolimab in advanced cancers. Here immunoSEQ multiplex PCR was the method, and the copy in TCRdb shows in-frame clones only, minus some. Of some 67,000 clones detected, approximately 88% appear once; the ten largest clones hold just over 0.55%. Sequencing was performed on CD4+ or CD8+ T cells sorted from blood, taken in a trial of the OX40 agonist ivuxolimab. Receptors were obtained from an adult with an advanced solid tumor such as melanoma, head and neck, liver or kidney cancer. Each CDR3 is given with its conserved first and last residue. A D gene is named only where the DNA matches it firmly. The listing skips clone size in some rows; elsewhere it reads once, few, many or a size class.

j_call v_call clone_size d_call cdr3_aa cdr3_nt
TRBJ2-3 TRBV7-3 . . CASSLSGSDTQYF TGTGCCAGCAGCTTAAGCGGATCAGATACGCAGTATTTT
TRBJ2-5 TRBV14 . . CASSQETRTQETQYF TGTGCCAGCAGCCAAGAGACCCGGACCCAAGAGACCCAGTACTTC
TRBJ1-2 TRBV5-6 once . CASSSVRYGYTF TGTGCCAGCAGCTCCGTGAGATATGGCTACACCTTC
TRBJ2-1 TRBV27 . TRBD2 CASSRAGGFSEQFF TGTGCCAGCAGTAGAGCGGGGGGGTTTAGTGAGCAGTTCTTC
TRBJ2-5 TRBV6-1 . TRBD1 CASSRQGMGETQYF TGTGCCAGCAGCCGACAGGGGATGGGAGAGACCCAGTACTTC
TRBJ2-2 TRBV13 few . CASSSLSGELFF TGTGCCAGCAGCTCCCTTTCCGGGGAGCTGTTTTTT
TRBJ1-2 TRBV6-1 . . CASSEAGYGGYTF TGTGCCAGCAGTGAAGCAGGTTACGGTGGCTACACCTTC
TRBJ2-1 TRBV2 once TRBD1 CASSDIDRAGNEQFF TGTGCCAGCAGTGATATAGACAGGGCGGGCAATGAGCAGTTCTTC
TRBJ2-3 TRBV11-3 . . CASSRGISTDTQYF TGTGCCAGCAGCAGGGGGATTAGCACAGATACGCAGTATTTT
TRBJ1-1 TRBV27 . . CASSLPGNTEAFF TGTGCCAGCAGTTTGCCTGGGAACACTGAAGCTTTCTTT
TRBJ1-2 TRBV15 . . CATSIQGPYYGYTF TGTGCCACCAGCATACAGGGACCATATTATGGCTACACCTTC
TRBJ2-1 TRBV21-1 once . CASIRGQGNNEQFF TGTGCCAGCATCCGCGGACAGGGAAACAATGAGCAGTTCTTC
TRBJ1-1 TRBV29-1 . . CSVQGTQNTEAFF TGCAGCGTTCAAGGGACTCAGAACACTGAAGCTTTCTTT
TRBJ2-1 TRBV19 . . CASSIGYASGEQFF TGTGCCAGTAGTATTGGGTACGCCTCAGGTGAGCAGTTCTTC
TRBJ2-2 TRBV5-1 . . CASSLAGRDTGELFF TGCGCCAGCAGCTTGGCCGGTCGGGACACCGGGGAGCTGTTTTTT
TRBJ2-5 TRBV4-2 . . CASSQNYQETQYF TGTGCCAGCAGCCAAAACTACCAAGAGACCCAGTACTTC
TRBJ2-7 TRBV9 few TRBD1 CASSVGGTGPHEQYF TGTGCCAGCAGCGTAGGAGGGACAGGGCCCCACGAGCAGTACTTC
TRBJ2-3 TRBV6-1 once TRBD2 CASRGGDTQYF TGTGCCAGCAGGGGGGGGGATACGCAGTATTTT
TRBJ1-4 TRBV6-6 . . CASSYVQGLNEKLFF TGTGCCAGCAGTTACGTCCAGGGACTTAATGAAAAACTGTTTTTT
TRBJ2-5 TRBV4-1 . TRBD1 CASSQDRSGETQYF TGCGCCAGCAGCCAGGACAGGTCAGGGGAGACCCAGTACTTC
TRBJ2-7 TRBV2 . . CASSVGQPDYEQYF TGTGCCAGCAGTGTTGGACAGCCAGACTACGAGCAGTACTTC
TRBJ1-5 TRBV2 . . CASNKDGLNSNQPQHF TGTGCCAGCAATAAGGACGGGCTCAACAGCAATCAGCCCCAGCATTTT
TRBJ2-2 TRBV2 . . CASSEGGQGRELFF TGTGCCAGCAGTGAAGGGGGGCAGGGGCGGGAGCTGTTTTTT
TRBJ2-1 TRBV14 . . CASSQDKGSSYNEQFF TGTGCCAGCAGCCAAGATAAGGGTAGCTCCTACAATGAGCAGTTCTTC
TRBJ2-1 TRBV6-5 medium-sized . CASSVGTANEQFF TGTGCCAGCAGTGTCGGGACGGCTAATGAGCAGTTCTTC
TRBJ1-2 TRBV5-1 . TRBD1 CASSPEGQFLGYTF TGCGCCAGCAGCCCAGAGGGACAGTTCTTGGGCTACACCTTC
TRBJ1-5 TRBV5-1 . TRBD1 CASSNTGESNQPQHF TGCGCCAGCAGCAACACAGGGGAGAGCAATCAGCCCCAGCATTTT
TRBJ2-3 TRBV10-1 . . CASSEEGFTFSSTDTQYF TGCGCCAGCAGTGAAGAGGGTTTTACCTTTTCTAGCACAGATACGCAGTATTTT
TRBJ2-7 TRBV9 . . CASSKHQGSYEQYF TGTGCCAGCAGCAAACATCAGGGATCCTACGAGCAGTACTTC
TRBJ2-3 TRBV18 few TRBD2 CASSTASGGITDTQYF TGTGCCAGCTCAACCGCTAGCGGGGGGATCACAGATACGCAGTATTTT
TRBJ1-3 TRBV5-8 . TRBD1 CASSFGGQASGNTIYF TGTGCCAGCAGCTTTGGCGGACAGGCCTCTGGAAACACCATATATTTT
TRBJ2-5 TRBV6-6 . . CASSAGVETQYF TGTGCCAGCAGTGCTGGTGTGGAGACCCAGTACTTC
TRBJ2-6 TRBV10-3 . . CAISGVGAASGANVLTF TGTGCCATCAGTGGGGTTGGGGCAGCCTCTGGGGCCAACGTCCTGACTTTC
TRBJ2-1 TRBV5-1 . . CASSFKEYNEQFF TGCGCCAGCAGCTTCAAAGAGTACAATGAGCAGTTCTTC
TRBJ1-1 TRBV11-2 . . CASSFLGGGYTEAFF TGTGCCAGCAGTTTTCTTGGGGGAGGGTACACTGAAGCTTTCTTT
TRBJ1-5 TRBV7-2 once . CASSFFGGNQPQHF TGTGCCAGCAGCTTCTTTGGGGGAAATCAGCCCCAGCATTTT
TRBJ2-7 TRBV6-1 . TRBD1 CASRTGPTYEQYF TGTGCCAGCAGGACAGGGCCAACCTACGAGCAGTACTTC
TRBJ2-1 TRBV5-4 . TRBD2 CASSLDPAGAYNEQFF TGTGCCAGCAGCTTGGATCCAGCGGGGGCCTACAATGAGCAGTTCTTC
TRBJ2-5 TRBV11-2 . TRBD1 CASSPRGLTETQYF TGTGCCAGCAGCCCCAGGGGGCTGACAGAGACCCAGTACTTC
TRBJ1-2 TRBV6-5 . . CASSYGAYYGYTF TGTGCCAGCAGCTATGGGGCTTACTATGGCTACACCTTC
TRBJ1-2 TRBV6-5 . . CASSYSGYGYTF TGTGCCAGCAGTTACTCCGGCTATGGCTACACCTTC
TRBJ2-3 TRBV9 . TRBD1 CASSVDPPGTGADTQYF TGTGCCAGCAGCGTAGACCCTCCCGGGACAGGGGCAGATACGCAGTATTTT
TRBJ2-7 TRBV18 . . CASSQQSSYEQYF TGTGCCAGCTCACAACAAAGCTCCTACGAGCAGTACTTC
TRBJ2-7 TRBV2 once . CASKMSSYEQYF TGTGCCAGCAAAATGAGCTCCTACGAGCAGTACTTC
TRBJ1-1 TRBV5-1 . . CASSFNPGNTEAFF TGCGCCAGCAGCTTTAACCCGGGAAACACTGAAGCTTTCTTT
TRBJ1-1 TRBV18 . TRBD1 CASVGQGATEAFF TGTGCCAGCGTGGGACAGGGAGCCACTGAAGCTTTCTTT
TRBJ1-1 TRBV7-9 . TRBD1 CASSPWDRGTEAFF TGTGCCAGCAGCCCCTGGGACAGGGGGACTGAAGCTTTCTTT
TRBJ1-4 TRBV27 . . CASSSNEKLFF TGTGCCAGCAGTTCTAATGAAAAACTGTTTTTT
TRBJ2-3 TRBV10-3 . . CAISESGTDTQYF TGTGCCATCAGTGAGTCCGGCACAGATACGCAGTATTTT
TRBJ1-3 TRBV10-3 . . CAISTPGPGNTIYF TGTGCCATCAGTACCCCAGGTCCTGGAAACACCATATATTTT
TRBJ2-1 TRBV30 . TRBD2 CARSGGKTSGGNEQFF TGTGCCCGCAGTGGGGGAAAGACTAGCGGGGGCAATGAGCAGTTCTTC
TRBJ2-3 TRBV5-1 . . CASSPVWGTSTDTQYF TGCGCCAGCAGCCCCGTCTGGGGAACGAGCACAGATACGCAGTATTTT
TRBJ2-5 TRBV5-5 . TRBD2 CASSPQGGETQYF TGTGCCAGCAGCCCGCAGGGAGGGGAGACCCAGTACTTC
TRBJ2-1 TRBV15 . . CATSRVGGALYNEQFF TGTGCCACCAGCAGAGTAGGGGGGGCCCTCTACAATGAGCAGTTCTTC
TRBJ1-3 TRBV2 . TRBD1 CASRTQGGRNTIYF TGTGCCAGCAGGACCCAAGGGGGCAGAAACACCATATATTTT
TRBJ1-2 TRBV6-1 once TRBD1 CASSTWTGGGGYTF TGTGCCAGCAGTACGTGGACAGGGGGCGGTGGCTACACCTTC
TRBJ2-7 TRBV18 . . CASSPDRRTTYEQYF TGTGCCAGCTCACCAGACCGCAGAACAACCTACGAGCAGTACTTC